The source of this T cell receptor (beta chain) is a study of OX40 agonist ivuxolimab in advanced cancers. Study-level background: At 0.01 to 10 mg/kg, ivuxolimab was administered intravenously to patients every 2 weeks. Three patients showed partial responses: one hepatocellular carcinoma and two cutaneous melanoma cases. Earlier anti-PD-1, anti-PD-L1 or anti-CTLA-4 therapy was permitted; over 35% had received some.

The protocol was immunoSEQ multiplex PCR, while the TCRdb copy is restricted to in-frame clones and leaves out a portion. The profile covers thousands of clones, with 69% appearing a single time and roughly a sixth taken by the ten largest. On this clone: The antigen is not known.

Study-level results: Among the least clonally expanded were partial responders at 0.1-3.0 mg/kg.

Trimming at V came to 3 bases and at J to 8 bases, leaving 11 bases not matched to a gene. CDR3 size: 16 residues. Germline assignment: CDR1 SGHTA and CDR2 FQGNSA. The material was CD4+ or CD8+ T cells sorted from blood, obtained in a trial of the OX40 agonist ivuxolimab. The TCR originated in an adult with an advanced solid tumor such as melanoma, head and neck, liver or kidney cancer. The chain recombines TRBV7-2 with TRBJ2-1; TRBD2 matches at 9 bases. CDR3 in DNA: TGTGCCAGCAGCTTCTGGGGGTTAGCGGGAGACGATGAGCAGTTCTTC. It yields the protein CASSFWGLAGDDEQFF.